This is a list of T cell receptor beta chains from one sample in a study of shared clonotypes between healthy human individuals. Data came from immunoSEQ multiplex PCR; TCRdb stores just in-frame clones and leaves some out. The sample has some 2.1 million clones; around 93% are singletons. The material sequenced was naive CD8+ T cells from PBMCs. All receptors derive from a young man in good health. Some clones in this sample may be carry-over from other donors' samples. Both conserved end residues are part of each CDR3. The D gene is left open where the match is weak. Size is omitted from some rows. Given values are once, few, many or a class for expanded clones.

v_call,clone_size,j_call,d_call,cdr3_aa,cdr3_nt
TRBV28,-,TRBJ2-7,-,CASSLPPTLAGEQYF,TGTGCCAGCAGTTTACCCCCAACGCTTGCTGGAGAGCAGTACTTC
TRBV14,-,TRBJ2-3,TRBD2,CASSPGGTQYF,TGTGCCAGCAGCCCGGGGGGTACGCAGTATTTT
TRBV5-6,-,TRBJ2-7,TRBD2,CASSLGPSGNEQYF,TGTGCCAGCAGCTTGGGACCTAGCGGGAACGAGCAGTACTTC
TRBV7-9,-,TRBJ1-1,-,CASSPPQKGLNTEAFF,TGTGCCAGCAGCCCCCCCCAAAAGGGATTGAACACTGAAGCTTTCTTT
TRBV7-8,-,TRBJ2-2,-,CASSLVSGPGTGELFF,TGTGCCAGCAGCTTAGTGTCAGGGCCCGGAACCGGGGAGCTGTTTTTT
TRBV5-6,once,TRBJ1-1,-,CASSLGAEEAFF,TGTGCCAGCAGCTTGGGGGCAGAAGAAGCTTTCTTT
TRBV12-5,-,TRBJ2-5,TRBD1,CASGRSGTGGTQYF,TGTGCTAGTGGACGCTCCGGGACAGGGGGGACCCAGTACTTC
TRBV15,-,TRBJ2-2,-,CATSRDEAGAHTGELFF,TGTGCCACCAGCAGAGATGAGGCGGGTGCCCACACCGGGGAGCTGTTTTTT
TRBV11-3,-,TRBJ2-3,-,CASSQGTADTQYF,TGTGCCAGCAGCCAGGGGACCGCAGATACGCAGTATTTT
TRBV2,-,TRBJ1-1,-,CASSVTGGSEAFF,TGTGCCAGCAGTGTTACAGGCGGGTCTGAAGCTTTCTTT
TRBV7-9,-,TRBJ2-1,TRBD2,CASSPGEGRHFDEQFF,TGTGCCAGCAGCCCCGGGGAGGGGAGGCACTTCGATGAGCAGTTCTTC
TRBV7-9,-,TRBJ2-5,-,CASSLGLAGRGQETQYF,TGTGCCAGCAGCTTAGGCTTGGCGGGCAGGGGCCAAGAGACCCAGTACTTC
TRBV19,-,TRBJ2-2,TRBD1,CASSEDRESTGELFF,TGTGCCAGTAGTGAGGACAGGGAAAGCACCGGGGAGCTGTTTTTT
TRBV27,-,TRBJ2-7,-,CASSPLLGRVDEQYF,TGTGCCAGCAGTCCCCTTTTGGGCAGGGTAGACGAGCAGTACTTC
TRBV4-1,-,TRBJ2-7,TRBD1,CASSPGQGAYEQYF,TGCGCCAGCAGCCCGGGACAGGGGGCGTACGAGCAGTACTTC
TRBV9,-,TRBJ2-7,-,CASSAGGRDLEQYF,TGTGCCAGCAGCGCCGGTGGCAGGGACCTCGAGCAGTACTTC
TRBV20-1,-,TRBJ1-1,-,CSAREVVEAFF,TGCAGTGCTAGAGAGGTTGTTGAAGCTTTCTTT
TRBV19,-,TRBJ2-7,-,CASSQFQGAYEQYF,TGTGCCAGTAGTCAGTTTCAGGGAGCCTACGAGCAGTACTTC
TRBV19,-,TRBJ1-3,-,CASSSAGLAGNTIYF,TGTGCCAGTAGTTCTGCAGGGTTGGCTGGAAACACCATATATTTT
TRBV9,-,TRBJ2-1,TRBD2,CASSVSGSVDEQFF,TGTGCCAGCAGCGTCAGCGGGAGCGTCGATGAGCAGTTCTTC
TRBV19,-,TRBJ2-1,TRBD2,CASSPRTSGRTFEQFF,TGTGCCAGTAGCCCCAGGACTAGCGGGAGGACCTTTGAGCAGTTCTTC
TRBV27,few,TRBJ1-4,-,CASSLQGEKLFF,TGTGCCAGCAGTTTACAAGGTGAAAAACTGTTTTTT
TRBV4-3,once,TRBJ2-2,-,CASSHFGEGTGELFF,TGCGCCAGCAGCCACTTCGGTGAGGGAACCGGGGAGCTGTTTTTT
TRBV7-3,once,TRBJ2-5,TRBD2,CASSRDLGGRETQYF,TGTGCCAGCAGCCGTGACTTGGGAGGGAGAGAGACCCAGTACTTC
TRBV9,-,TRBJ2-7,TRBD1,CASSPGTGTHEQYF,TGTGCCAGCAGCCCCGGGACAGGGACCCACGAGCAGTACTTC
TRBV6-1,once,TRBJ1-2,TRBD1,CASSDSGTAYGYTF,TGTGCCAGCAGTGATTCCGGGACAGCCTATGGCTACACCTTC
TRBV10-3,-,TRBJ2-1,TRBD2,CAISEGSGRAGEQFF,TGTGCCATCAGTGAGGGTAGCGGGAGGGCCGGTGAGCAGTTCTTC
TRBV27,-,TRBJ2-7,-,CASSSRLSVVREEQYF,TGTGCCAGCAGTTCCCGCCTGTCAGTGGTGCGTGAAGAGCAGTACTTC
TRBV28,-,TRBJ1-2,TRBD1,CASSLPLSRDRERILLANYGYTF,TGTGCCAGCAGTTTACCCTTGTCCCGGGACAGGGAAAGAATCCTACTAGCTAACTATGGCTACACCTTC
TRBV28,-,TRBJ2-7,TRBD2,CASSPGGESSYEQYF,TGTGCCAGCAGTCCCGGGGGGGAGAGCTCCTACGAGCAGTACTTC
TRBV15,-,TRBJ2-7,-,CATSREGGITYEQYF,TGTGCCACCAGCAGAGAGGGGGGCATTACCTACGAGCAGTACTTC
TRBV29-1,-,TRBJ1-2,-,CSVEDGTSPNYGYTF,TGCAGCGTTGAAGATGGTACCAGTCCAAACTATGGCTACACCTTC
TRBV7-9,-,TRBJ2-1,-,CASSADHRPYEQFF,TGTGCCAGCAGCGCTGACCATCGGCCTTATGAGCAGTTCTTC